This T cell receptor (beta chain) appears in the sequencing data of a study of neurological immune-mediated disorders. TCRdb independently ran MiXCR on the 5' RACE reads; one entry per CDR3 protein. The repertoire holds about 58,000 distinct CDR3 sequences, about 2.5% seen once, with 3% in the top ten. A few counts support this clonotype. A much more abundant neighbour one base away suggests this may be a read error. The CDR3 is made up of 13 amino acids. Looked up from germline, CDR1 is SQVTM and CDR2 is ANQGSEA. This receptor was obtained from a man in his fifties or sixties with multiple sclerosis. The sequenced sample was PBMCs. The chain couples TRBV29-1 to TRBJ2-5; 9 bases are a match to TRBD1. CDR3 DNA sequence: TGCAGCGTTAACAGGGGGCCGGGAGAGAACCAGTACTTC. As protein: CSVNRGPGENQYF.